This TCR beta chain was identified during a study of memory CD4+ T cells and cytomegalovirus serostatus. Study overall: Of the healthy Belgian adults, 9 were CMV seropositive and 24 seronegative.

A note on this clone: As yet, its antigen is unknown.

Single viable CD3+CD4+CD8-CD45RO+ cells were sorted as the memory CD4+ T cells. Serum IgG to CMV pp150, pp28, p38 and p52 defined serostatus. The V gene's germline CDR1 is MDHEN and CDR2 SYDVKM. The CDR3 runs 14 residues. V was clipped by 4 bases and J by 3 bases; unmatched bases: 6. General study findings and limits: Of 164 reported CMV TCRbeta sequences, around 63 were found in memory CD4+ repertoires.

Per the authors' pipeline: Out-of-frame sequences were removed, leaving a few million distinct TCRbeta sequences. Only in-frame clones appear in the TCRdb table, and some are missing; sequencing was by immunoSEQ multiplex PCR. The V and J calls and clone size were taken over from that table, and D and trimming were inferred from the DNA. The repertoire consists of tens of thousands of clones, with about 75% occurring once and the leading ten covering about 4.7%. V is TRBV28 and J is TRBJ2-7; 7 nucleotides match TRBD1. The sample taken for sequencing was memory CD4+ T cells from blood. This sequence originates from an adult in good health and CMV-seropositive. The CDR3 sequence is CASSWGTAYYEQYF. DNA of the CDR3: TGTGCCAGCAGTTGGGGGACAGCCTACTACGAGCAGTACTTC.